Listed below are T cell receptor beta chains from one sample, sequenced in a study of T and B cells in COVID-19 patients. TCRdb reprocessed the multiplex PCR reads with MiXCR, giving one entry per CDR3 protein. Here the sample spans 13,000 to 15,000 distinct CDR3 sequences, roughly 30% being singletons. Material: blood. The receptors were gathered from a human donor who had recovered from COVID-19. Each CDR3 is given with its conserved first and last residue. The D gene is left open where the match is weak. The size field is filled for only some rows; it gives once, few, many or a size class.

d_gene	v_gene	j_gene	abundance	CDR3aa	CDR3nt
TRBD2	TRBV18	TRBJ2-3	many	CASSPRAGRNTDTQYF	TGTGCCAGCTCACCGCGAGCGGGACGTAACACAGATACGCAGTATTTT
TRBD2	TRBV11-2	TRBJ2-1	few	CASSPLRLAGSNEQFF	TGTGCCAGCAGCCCCCTAAGACTAGCGGGAAGTAATGAGCAGTTCTTC
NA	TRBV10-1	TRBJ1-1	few	CASSAAGRVEAFF	TGCGCCAGCAGTGCTGCGGGGCGCGTGGAAGCTTTCTTT
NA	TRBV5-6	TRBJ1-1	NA	CASSLIIGEWTEAFF	TGTGCCAGCAGCTTGATAATCGGGGAATGGACTGAAGCTTTCTTT
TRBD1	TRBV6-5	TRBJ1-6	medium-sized	CASSRTGILDNSPLHF	TGTGCCAGCAGTCGGACAGGGATCCTCGATAATTCACCCCTCCACTTT
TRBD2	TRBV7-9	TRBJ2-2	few	CASSPTSGGADTGELFF	TGTGCCAGCAGCCCGACTAGCGGGGGGGCCGACACCGGGGAGCTGTTTTTT
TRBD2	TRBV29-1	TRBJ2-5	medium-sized	CSVGTSGQETQYF	TGCAGCGTCGGGACTAGCGGCCAAGAGACCCAGTACTTC
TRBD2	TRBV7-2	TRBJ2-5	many	CASSSRGGAYQETQYF	TGTGCCAGCAGCTCCCGGGGAGGGGCGTACCAAGAGACCCAGTACTTC
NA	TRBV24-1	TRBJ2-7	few	CATSDQGLLGAEQYF	TGTGCCACCAGTGACCAGGGACTCCTTGGGGCCGAGCAGTACTTC
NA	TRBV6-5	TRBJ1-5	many	CASSYGHSQPQHF	TGTGCCAGCAGTTACGGTCACTCCCAGCCCCAGCATTTT
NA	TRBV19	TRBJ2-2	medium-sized	CASNPLGSTGELFF	TGTGCCAGTAACCCATTGGGCTCCACCGGGGAGCTGTTTTTT
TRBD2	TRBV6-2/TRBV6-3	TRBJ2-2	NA	CASSYIAGGLGGELFF	TGTGCCAGCAGTTACATAGCGGGGGGGCTCGGCGGGGAGCTGTTTTTT
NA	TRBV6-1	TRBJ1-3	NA	CASSEGQEGNTIYF	TGTGCCAGCAGTGAAGGACAAGAGGGAAACACCATATATTTT
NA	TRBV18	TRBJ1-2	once	CASSPPGDYGYTF	TGTGCCAGCTCACCACCGGGAGATTACGGCTACACCTTC
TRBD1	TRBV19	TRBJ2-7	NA	CASTPRPLQGASSYEQYF	TGTGCCAGTACCCCTAGGCCGTTACAGGGGGCGAGCTCCTACGAGCAGTACTTC
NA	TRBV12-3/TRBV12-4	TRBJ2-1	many	CASSLSQGGNEQFF	TGTGCCAGCAGTTTAAGTCAAGGAGGCAATGAGCAGTTCTTC
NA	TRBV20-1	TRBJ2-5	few	CSALDTRAVEETQYF	TGCAGTGCTTTGGATACAAGGGCGGTGGAAGAGACCCAGTACTTC
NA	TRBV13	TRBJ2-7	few	CASSLDRDLHEQYF	TGTGCCAGCAGCTTAGACAGGGATCTCCACGAGCAGTACTTC
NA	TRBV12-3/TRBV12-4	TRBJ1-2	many	CASSLGQKGGYTF	TGTGCCAGCAGTTTAGGACAAAAGGGGGGCTACACCTTC
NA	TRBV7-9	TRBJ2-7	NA	CASSLEGLPKQYF	TGTGCCAGCAGCTTAGAGGGACTCCCAAAGCAGTACTTC
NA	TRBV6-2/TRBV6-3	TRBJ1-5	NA	CASSYATINQPQHF	TGTGCCAGCAGTTACGCCACTATCAATCAGCCCCAGCATTTT
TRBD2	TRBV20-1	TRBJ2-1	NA	CRVAGGGVYNEQFF	TGCAGGGTTGCGGGAGGAGGAGTTTACAATGAGCAGTTCTTC
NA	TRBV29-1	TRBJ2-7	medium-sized	CSVFRDGPYEQYF	TGCAGCGTTTTTCGGGACGGGCCCTACGAGCAGTACTTC
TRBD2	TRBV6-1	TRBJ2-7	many	CASSEAPGGEQYF	TGTGCCAGCAGTGAAGCCCCGGGGGGCGAGCAGTACTTC
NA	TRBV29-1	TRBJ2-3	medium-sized	CSAIYVGAHTDTQYF	TGCAGCGCCATCTATGTGGGGGCACACACAGATACGCAGTATTTT
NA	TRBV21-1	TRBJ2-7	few	CASSKVERTDLYEQYF	TGTGCCAGCAGCAAAGTTGAGCGGACAGACCTCTACGAGCAGTACTTC
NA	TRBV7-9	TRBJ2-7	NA	CASSLISDEQYF	TGTGCCAGCAGCTTGATTTCCGACGAGCAGTACTTC
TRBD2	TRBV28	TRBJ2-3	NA	CASPKPGGSVDTDTQYF	TGTGCCAGTCCCAAACCGGGCGGGAGTGTGGATACAGATACGCAGTATTTT
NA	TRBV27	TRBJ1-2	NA	CASSFQGNYGYTF	TGTGCCAGCAGTTTCCAGGGAAACTATGGCTACACCTTC
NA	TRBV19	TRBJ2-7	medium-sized	CASSPRDGAYEQYF	TGTGCCAGTTCTCCCAGGGACGGCGCCTACGAGCAGTACTTC
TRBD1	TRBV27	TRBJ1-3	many	CASSLQGGGVDTIYF	TGTGCCAGCAGTTTACAAGGGGGCGGGGTGGACACCATATATTTT
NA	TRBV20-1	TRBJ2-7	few	CSADGTLTDYEQYF	TGCAGTGCTGATGGGACTCTCACCGACTACGAGCAGTACTTC
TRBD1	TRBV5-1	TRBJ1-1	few	CASSSFSGTVEAFF	TGCGCCAGCAGCTCTTTCTCTGGGACAGTTGAAGCTTTCTTT
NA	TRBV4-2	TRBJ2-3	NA	CASSQWGGTDTQYF	TGTGCCAGCAGCCAGTGGGGTGGGACAGATACGCAGTATTTT
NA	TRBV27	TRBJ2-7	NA	CASSAFYEQYF	TGTGCCAGCAGTGCCTTCTACGAGCAGTACTTC
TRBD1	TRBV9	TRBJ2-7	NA	CASSVGAGGSYEQYF	TGTGCCAGCAGCGTAGGCGCAGGGGGATCCTACGAGCAGTACTTC
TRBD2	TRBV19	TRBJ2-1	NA	CASSMEGLAGGLNEQFF	TGTGCCAGTAGTATGGAGGGACTAGCGGGAGGGCTCAATGAGCAGTTCTTC
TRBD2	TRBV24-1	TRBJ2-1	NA	CATSLAGTTSEEQFF	TGTGCCACCAGCTTAGCCGGGACTACCTCAGAGGAGCAGTTCTTC
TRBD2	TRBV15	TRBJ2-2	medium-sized	CATVPRGANTGELFF	TGTGCCACCGTCCCGCGGGGGGCGAACACCGGGGAGCTGTTTTTT
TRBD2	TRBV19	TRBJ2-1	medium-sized	CASSSAGLGHNEQFF	TGTGCCAGTAGCTCCGCGGGACTAGGCCACAATGAGCAGTTCTTC
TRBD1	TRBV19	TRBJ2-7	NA	CASSMRTGEMEYEQYF	TGTGCCAGTAGTATGCGGACAGGGGAAATGGAGTACGAGCAGTACTTC
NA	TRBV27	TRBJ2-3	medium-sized	CASSLDWGTQYF	TGTGCCAGCAGCCTTGACTGGGGTACGCAGTATTTT
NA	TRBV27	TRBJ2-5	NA	CASSFTQTVTETQYF	TGTGCCAGCAGTTTTACCCAGACAGTAACAGAGACCCAGTACTTC